The rows below give T cell receptor beta chains drawn from one sample of a study of blood T cells in healthy people across ages. A single record per CDR3 protein comes from TCRdb applying MiXCR to the 5' RACE reads. The sample comprises around 1,700,000 distinct CDR3 sequences, approximately 30% of which are singletons, and about 8% rests with the top ten. Sample: blood. These TCRs come from a woman in her twenties or thirties in good health. Both conserved end residues are part of each CDR3. A D gene is named only where the DNA matches it firmly. The size of a clone is reported for some rows only, either as once, few or many, or as a class for expanded clones.

clone_size	v_call	j_call	d_call	cdr3_nt	cdr3_aa
few	TRBV9	TRBJ2-1	-	TGTGCCAGCAGCGTAGAGGCCTATTCCAATGAGCAGTTCTTC	CASSVEAYSNEQFF
-	TRBV29-1	TRBJ1-1	TRBD1	TGCAGCGTCGCGGACAGGGGTTCAACTGAAGCTTTCTTT	CSVADRGSTEAFF
-	TRBV20-1	TRBJ1-2	-	TGCAGTGCTGGGACTTGGGACCCCGCTAACTATGGCTACACCTTC	CSAGTWDPANYGYTF
-	TRBV24-1	TRBJ2-1	TRBD2	TGTGCCACCAGTGATTTCGGAGGGACTAGCGGGGGGGCAATCTACAATGAGCAGTTCTTC	CATSDFGGTSGGAIYNEQFF
-	TRBV7-2	TRBJ1-2	-	TGTGCCTGCAGCTTAGAATCCTACTATGGCTACACCTTC	CACSLESYYGYTF
few	TRBV18	TRBJ2-5	TRBD2	TGTGCCAGCTCACATAGCGGGATAGCCGGAGGAGAGACCCAGTACTTC	CASSHSGIAGGETQYF
-	TRBV5-1	TRBJ2-5	-	TGCGCCAGCAGCCGACAGCGGGCAGAGACCCAGTACTTC	CASSRQRAETQYF
few	TRBV7-9	TRBJ2-6	-	TGTGCCAGCAGCTTCCACTTAAACACATCTGGGGCCAACGTCCTGACTTTC	CASSFHLNTSGANVLTF
-	TRBV7-9	TRBJ2-5	-	TGTGCCAGCAGCTTCTCGGGGGAAGAGGCCCAGTACTTC	CASSFSGEEAQYF
many	TRBV15	TRBJ1-5	-	TGTGCCACCAGCAGAGATAGATTTGATCAGCCCCAGCATTTT	CATSRDRFDQPQHF
-	TRBV9	TRBJ2-7	-	TGTGCCAGCAGCGAAGGCAGCTACAATGAGCAGTACTTC	CASSEGSYNEQYF
-	TRBV9	TRBJ1-6	-	TGTGCCAGCAGCGTAGAAGCCGATTCACCCCTCCACTTT	CASSVEADSPLHF
-	TRBV2	TRBJ2-1	-	TGTGCCAGCAGTGAAGTTGCTTGGGGCTTGTACAATGAGCAGTTCTTC	CASSEVAWGLYNEQFF
-	TRBV7-3	TRBJ2-1	TRBD2	TGTGCCAGCAGCTTACTAGCGGGGGGGTTTACCAATGAGCAGTTCTTC	CASSLLAGGFTNEQFF
-	TRBV28	TRBJ2-7	-	TGTGCCAGCACCTCCCAGGACTACGAGCAGTACTTC	CASTSQDYEQYF
few	TRBV20-1	TRBJ2-5	-	TGCAGTGCTAGAGATCTGGCGGGGGCTGGGGAGACCCAGTACTTC	CSARDLAGAGETQYF
few	TRBV7-2	TRBJ2-7	-	TGTGCCAGCAGCTTAGGGGTTGTATCCTACGAGCAGTACTTC	CASSLGVVSYEQYF
-	TRBV7-2	TRBJ2-5	-	TGTGCCAGCAGCCCCCAAGGGGTCGGGGGACGGGAGACCCAGTACTTC	CASSPQGVGGRETQYF
few	TRBV19	TRBJ1-5	-	TGTGCCACTAGGCCCCAGGGAAATCAGCCCCAGCATTTT	CATRPQGNQPQHF
few	TRBV7-2	TRBJ2-7	TRBD2	TGTGCCAGCAGCTCCCGGTCAGCGGGGGGCACCTACGAGCAGTACTTC	CASSSRSAGGTYEQYF
-	TRBV29-1	TRBJ2-5	-	TGCAGCGTCCGCCGAGGCCTAGAGATGGAGACCCAGTACTTC	CSVRRGLEMETQYF
-	TRBV29-1	TRBJ2-2	-	TGCAGCGTCTACACCTCGGGCACCGGGGAGCTGTTTTTT	CSVYTSGTGELFF
many	TRBV6-2/TRBV6-3	TRBJ2-1	-	TGTGCCAGCAGTTACTCGCAGGTCTACAATGAGCAGTTCTTC	CASSYSQVYNEQFF
few	TRBV7-8	TRBJ1-1	TRBD1	TGTGCCAGCAACTCACGACAGGGAACGAACACTGAAGCTTTCTTT	CASNSRQGTNTEAFF
-	TRBV6-5	TRBJ2-3	TRBD2	TGTGCCAGCACTAAAGCGGGAGGGCCAGATACGCAGTATTTT	CASTKAGGPDTQYF
few	TRBV5-1	TRBJ2-1	TRBD2	TGCGCCAGCAGCTTACAAGCGGGGGGCATCTACAATGAGCAGTTCTTC	CASSLQAGGIYNEQFF
few	TRBV4-1	TRBJ1-5	TRBD1	TGCGCCAGCAGCCAGCCTCTTCGGACAGGGGAAGAACAGCCCCAGCATTTT	CASSQPLRTGEEQPQHF
few	TRBV4-2	TRBJ2-1	-	TGTGCCAGCAGCCAAGTGGGCGGGGACAATGAGCAGTTCTTC	CASSQVGGDNEQFF
-	TRBV5-6	TRBJ1-2	TRBD1	TGTGCCAGCAGCTTGTGGTTGTCAGGGGGTGGCTACACCTTC	CASSLWLSGGGYTF
-	TRBV4-2	TRBJ2-3	TRBD2	TGTGCCAGCAGCCAATCGGCGGGGGTCCCAGATACGCAGTATTTT	CASSQSAGVPDTQYF
few	TRBV10-2	TRBJ2-3	-	TGCGCCAGCAGTGAGACAGGGAGGGATACGCAGTATTTT	CASSETGRDTQYF
-	TRBV5-4	TRBJ1-1	-	TGTGCCAGTAGTGGACAAGCAGAAGCTTTCTTT	CASSGQAEAFF
few	TRBV6-5	TRBJ1-2	-	TGTGCCAGCGGTACTAACTATGGCTACACCTTC	CASGTNYGYTF
-	TRBV6-5	TRBJ2-5	-	TGTGCCAGCAGCCAAACGACAGGTCAAGAGACCCAGTACTTC	CASSQTTGQETQYF
few	TRBV27	TRBJ1-5	TRBD1	TGTGCCAGCAGTCAGCGGCTGACAGGGGGGAATCAGCCCCAGCATTTT	CASSQRLTGGNQPQHF
-	TRBV20-1	TRBJ2-1	-	TGCAGTGCTAGTGGGACGTTCAGCTCCTACAATGAGCAGTTCTTC	CSASGTFSSYNEQFF
few	TRBV14	TRBJ2-1	TRBD2	TGTGCCAGCAGCCGGATTAGCGGGAGCGTTTACAATGAGCAGTTCTTC	CASSRISGSVYNEQFF
-	TRBV5-1	TRBJ2-7	-	TGCGCCAGCAGCTCACGTCAAGGACAATCCTACGAGCAGTACTTC	CASSSRQGQSYEQYF
few	TRBV6-2/TRBV6-3	TRBJ1-5	-	TGTGCCAGCAGTCCTCTGTCAGCTCATCAGCCCCAGCATTTT	CASSPLSAHQPQHF
-	TRBV6-1	TRBJ2-6	TRBD1	TGTGCCAGCGGCCGACAGGGTGGGGCCAACGTCCTGACTTTC	CASGRQGGANVLTF
many	TRBV5-1	TRBJ2-1	TRBD1	TGCGCCAGCAGTTCGGACAGGGGAGCCTACAATGAGCAGTTCTTC	CASSSDRGAYNEQFF
-	TRBV7-9	TRBJ2-1	TRBD2	TGTGCCAGCAGAGCTGCTAGCGGGTTCACTTACAATGAGCAGTTCTTC	CASRAASGFTYNEQFF
few	TRBV29-1	TRBJ1-2	-	TGCAGCGTAGTACGGGGAGATGACTATGGCTACACCTTC	CSVVRGDDYGYTF
-	TRBV24-1	TRBJ2-1	TRBD1	TGTGCCACCAGTGATAAGAGACAGGGGGCTGGTGAGCAGTTCTTC	CATSDKRQGAGEQFF